This T cell receptor beta chain is from a study of CD8+ T cells in alopecia areata. Study information: Treatment comprised oral tofacitinib, 5 to 10 mg twice daily, in treated patients.

Reverse transcription of extracted RNA yielded cDNA, which provided the sequencing template. Generated by immunoSEQ multiplex PCR, the TCRdb table keeps only in-frame clones and is missing some. The data contain more than 110,000 clones, roughly 80% of them singletons. Germline V gene data show CDR1 as SGHDT and CDR2 as YYEEEE. Losses at the gene ends were 2 bases for V and 4 bases for J; bases not matched to a gene: 6. This CDR3 is 15 amino acids long. Stated treatment: oral pan-JAK inhibitor, 5-10 mg twice daily. The V call is TRBV5-6, the J call TRBJ2-1; TRBD1 aligns across 7 bases. This TCR was sampled from a human donor with alopecia areata. The sample was CD8+ T cells sorted from blood, taken at week 4, from a patient treated with tofacitinib. CDR3 region: CASSLKTGPYNEQFF. As DNA, the CDR3 is TGTGCCAGCAGCTTAAAGACAGGGCCGTACAATGAGCAGTTCTTC.